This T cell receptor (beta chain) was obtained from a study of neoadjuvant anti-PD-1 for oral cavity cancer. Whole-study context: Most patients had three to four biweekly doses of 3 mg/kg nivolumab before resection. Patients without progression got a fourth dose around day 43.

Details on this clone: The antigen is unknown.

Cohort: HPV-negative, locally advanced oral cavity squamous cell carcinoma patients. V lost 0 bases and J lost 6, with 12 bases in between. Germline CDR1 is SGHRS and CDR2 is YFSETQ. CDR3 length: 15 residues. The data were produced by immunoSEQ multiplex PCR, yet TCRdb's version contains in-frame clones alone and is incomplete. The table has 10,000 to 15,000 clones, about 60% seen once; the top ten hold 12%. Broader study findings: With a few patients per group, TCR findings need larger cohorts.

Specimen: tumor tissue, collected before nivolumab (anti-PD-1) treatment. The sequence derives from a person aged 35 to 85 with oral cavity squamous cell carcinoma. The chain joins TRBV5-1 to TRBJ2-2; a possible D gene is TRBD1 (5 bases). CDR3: CASSLVLGAPGELFF. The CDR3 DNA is TGCGCCAGCAGCTTGGTGTTAGGGGCTCCCGGGGAGCTGTTTTTT.